This T cell receptor (beta chain) originates from a study of blood T cell repertoires in COVID-19 (dated by TCRdb to about 2020). For the wider study: Samples from collaborators originated in the United States, Italy and Spain and spanned both the acute and convalescent phases of COVID-19. The material from the prospective study consisted of cDNA or gDNA derived from T cells, B-cell-depleted T cells, or PBMCs. Subjects who had been exposed to COVID-19, were actively infected with it, or had recovered from it provided the deeply sampled blood TCRbeta repertoires that made up the dataset. The repertoires were made available in a free public database intended to serve as a resource for research on the immune response to SARS-CoV-2. Samples came from the ongoing ImmuneRACE study (first 160 participants) plus 1,254 subjects from 6 global collaborators. Nearly every sample came with metadata listing a de-identified subject ID, COVID-19 status, age in years and sex. Where available, HLA class I and class II types were taken from metadata supplied by the sample provider and were not determined by assay-based typing. Summary of the overall study and its limitations: Clinical and demographic metadata were provided uncurated, with the amount varying by source and participant.

V lost 6 bases and J lost 3 bases; the stretch between them is 12 bases long. CDR1 MNHEY and CDR2 SVGAGI were looked up in the germline V gene. The cysteine opens and the phenylalanine closes a CDR3 of 14 amino acids. The sequence is cut down to CDR3 DNA, 42 bases in frame from base 1. The immunoSEQ Assay, a bias-controlled multiplex PCR, was used to amplify TCRbeta CDR3 regions from genomic DNA. The study's processing was this. Within the assay, amplification of reference gene primers was used to estimate how many nucleated cells each sample contained. To quantify the absolute abundance of each unique TCRbeta CDR3 rearrangement, sequence reads were collapsed and filtered. For each sample, productive Simpson clonality was calculated as the square root of Simpson's diversity index across productive rearrangements. TCRdb re-hosts the immuneACCESS table, in-frame sequences only. Its copies lack some clones; in the studies checked, an unresolved V gene accounts for under half of them, and the cause for the rest is not known. From that table come the V and J calls and clone size; the DNA was used to work out D and trimming. The sample table records 150,000 to 200,000 clones; less than 90% of these occur just once. Approximately 4% of the sample comes from the top ten.

This clone showed up just a few times. Its binding antigen is unknown. Base qualities are not at hand, and no much larger clone is one base apart. Each collaborating institution followed its own protocols to collect whole blood in K2EDTA tubes. For TCRbeta analysis, collaborators shipped samples as frozen whole blood, isolated PBMCs, or DNA extracted from either of those sample types. The chain links TRBV6-5 with TRBJ1-3, with an unclear D gene assignment. What was sequenced was peripheral blood. The sequence was collected from a woman between 70 and 85 years old with acute or convalescent COVID-19. The sequenced DNA: TGTGCCAGCAGCCTCGGGTCGGGTGGAAACACCATATATTTT. Its protein product is CASSLGSGGNTIYF.